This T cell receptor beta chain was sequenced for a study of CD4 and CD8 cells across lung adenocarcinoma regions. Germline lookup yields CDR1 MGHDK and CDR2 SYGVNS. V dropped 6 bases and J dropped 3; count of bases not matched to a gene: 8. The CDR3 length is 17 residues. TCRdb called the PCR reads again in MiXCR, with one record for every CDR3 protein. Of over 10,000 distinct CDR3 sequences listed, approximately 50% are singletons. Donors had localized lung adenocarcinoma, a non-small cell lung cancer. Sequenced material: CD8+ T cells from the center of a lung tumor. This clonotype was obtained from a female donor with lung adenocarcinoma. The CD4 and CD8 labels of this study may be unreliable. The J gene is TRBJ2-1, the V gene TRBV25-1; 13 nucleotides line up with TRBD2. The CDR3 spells CASRGGTSGMVYNEQFF. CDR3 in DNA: TGTGCCAGCAGGGGCGGGACTAGCGGGATGGTCTACAATGAGCAGTTCTTC.